The entry that follows covers one T cell receptor beta chain sequence. The data stem from a study of blood T cells in healthy people across ages. Together with a sample-barcoded 5' primer, a J-beta primer mix was included in a second PCR lasting roughly 6 to 12 cycles. TCRdb itself ran the 5' RACE reads through MiXCR, one entry per CDR3 protein. The data show approximately 800,000 distinct CDR3 sequences, 55% to 75% seen once. CDR3 length: 14 amino acids. The V and J ends lost 8 bases and 4 bases, in that order; junction bases with no gene match: 7. Germline-derived CDR1 and CDR2 are LNHDA and SQIVND (reference sequence).

Material: blood. J is TRBJ1-2 and V is TRBV19, with 10 bases matching TRBD1. The TCR comes from a man aged 25 to 40 in good health. Written as DNA, the CDR3 is TGTGCCAGTCGCCGAGGACAGGGGGGCTATGGCTACACCTTC. This gives the protein CASRRGQGGYGYTF.